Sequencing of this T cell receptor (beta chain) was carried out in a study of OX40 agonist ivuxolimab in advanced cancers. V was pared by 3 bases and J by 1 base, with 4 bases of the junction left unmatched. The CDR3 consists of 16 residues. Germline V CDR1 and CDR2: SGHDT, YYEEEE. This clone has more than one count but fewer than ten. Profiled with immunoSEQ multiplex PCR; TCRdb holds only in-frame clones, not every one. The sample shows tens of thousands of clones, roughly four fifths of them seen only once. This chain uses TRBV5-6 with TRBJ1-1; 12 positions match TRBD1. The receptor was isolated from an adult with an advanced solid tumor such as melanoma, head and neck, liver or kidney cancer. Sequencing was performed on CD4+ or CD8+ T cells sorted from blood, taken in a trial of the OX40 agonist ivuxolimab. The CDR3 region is CASSWGTGGQNTEAFF. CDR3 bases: TGTGCCAGCAGCTGGGGGACAGGGGGCCAGAACACTGAAGCTTTCTTT.